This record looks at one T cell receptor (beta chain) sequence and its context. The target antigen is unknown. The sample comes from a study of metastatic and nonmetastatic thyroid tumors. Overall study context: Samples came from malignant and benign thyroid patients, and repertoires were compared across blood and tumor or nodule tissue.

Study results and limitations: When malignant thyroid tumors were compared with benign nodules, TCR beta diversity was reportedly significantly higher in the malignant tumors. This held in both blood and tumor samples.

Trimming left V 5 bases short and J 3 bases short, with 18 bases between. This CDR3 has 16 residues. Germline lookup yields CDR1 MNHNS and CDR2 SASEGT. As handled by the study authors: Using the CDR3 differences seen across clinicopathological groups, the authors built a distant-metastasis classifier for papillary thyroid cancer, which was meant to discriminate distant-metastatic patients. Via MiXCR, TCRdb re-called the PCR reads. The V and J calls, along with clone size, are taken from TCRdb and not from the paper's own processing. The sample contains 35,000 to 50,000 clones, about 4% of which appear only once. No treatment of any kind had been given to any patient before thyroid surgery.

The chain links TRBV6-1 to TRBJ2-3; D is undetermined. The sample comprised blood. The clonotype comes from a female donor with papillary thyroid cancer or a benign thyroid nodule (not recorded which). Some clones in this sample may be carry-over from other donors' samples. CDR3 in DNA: TGTGCCAGCAGTCCCCTTCGCAGGAGTAGGACAGATACGCAGTATTTT. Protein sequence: CASSPLRRSRTDTQYF.